This is a list of T cell receptor beta chains from one sample in a study of cytomegalovirus exposure and HLA in healthy donors. Repertoires were generated with immunoSEQ multiplex PCR, while TCRdb's copy carries only in-frame clones and drops some. The table records approximately 170,000 clones, about 70% of them present only once. Sequencing was performed on PBMCs. The receptors here all came from a woman aged 40 to 50 in good health and CMV-seropositive. Each CDR3 is given with its conserved first and last residue. D genes are given only for firm matches. Size values are once, few and many counts, or a class for expanded clones, and some rows have none.

J: TRBJ1-1
D: .
V: TRBV19
size: .
DNA: TGTGCCAGTAGTGTAGTAGACAGTTCGAACACTGAAGCTTTCTTT
CDR3: CASSVVDSSNTEAFF

J: TRBJ2-7
D: .
V: TRBV9
size: .
DNA: TGTGCCAGCAGCGTACTGTCACTAGCCTACGAGCAGTACTTC
CDR3: CASSVLSLAYEQYF

J: TRBJ2-5
D: .
V: TRBV6-1
size: .
DNA: TGTGCCAGCAGTGAAGCTGGAGGCCAAGAGACCCAGTACTTC
CDR3: CASSEAGGQETQYF

J: TRBJ2-7
D: TRBD1
V: TRBV4-1
size: .
DNA: TGCGCCAGCAGCCAAGTTCAGGGGGCGCCGGGCGAGCAGTACTTC
CDR3: CASSQVQGAPGEQYF

J: TRBJ2-3
D: TRBD1
V: TRBV4-3
size: .
DNA: TGCGCCAGCAGCCACGCGATTCGGACAGGGGATGCAGATACGCAGTATTTT
CDR3: CASSHAIRTGDADTQYF

J: TRBJ1-4
D: .
V: TRBV18
size: .
DNA: TGTGCCAGCTCACCATCGGACAGAAATGAAAAACTGTTTTTT
CDR3: CASSPSDRNEKLFF

J: TRBJ2-3
D: .
V: TRBV6-5
size: .
DNA: TGTGCCAGCAGTTACGGTGGTGCAGGGGATACGCAGTATTTT
CDR3: CASSYGGAGDTQYF

J: TRBJ2-2
D: TRBD1
V: TRBV27
size: .
DNA: TGTGCCAGCAGTCTGGGACAGACGGAGACCGGGGAGCTGTTTTTT
CDR3: CASSLGQTETGELFF

J: TRBJ2-1
D: .
V: TRBV6-1
size: .
DNA: TGTGCCAGCAATACAGGCGTCTACAATGAGCAGTTCTTC
CDR3: CASNTGVYNEQFF

J: TRBJ2-2
D: TRBD2
V: TRBV7-3
size: .
DNA: TGTGCCAGCAGCTTAACCAGGACTAGCGGGGGGGCCGGGGAGCTGTTTTTT
CDR3: CASSLTRTSGGAGELFF

J: TRBJ2-1
D: TRBD1
V: TRBV25-1
size: .
DNA: TGTGCCAGCAGTGATCGGAGACAGGGTCGGGGGTTCTTC
CDR3: CASSDRRQGRGFF

J: TRBJ1-5
D: TRBD1
V: TRBV7-8
size: .
DNA: TGTGCCAGCAGCTTCGAGACAGGGAGGACCATAAACAATCAGCCCCAGCATTTT
CDR3: CASSFETGRTINNQPQHF

J: TRBJ2-6
D: TRBD1
V: TRBV2
size: .
DNA: TGTGCCAGCAGTGTCACAGGGGGCGTGAGCGGGGCCAACGTCCTGACTTTC
CDR3: CASSVTGGVSGANVLTF

J: TRBJ2-7
D: TRBD1
V: TRBV18
size: .
DNA: TGTGCCAGCTCGCCACCCGGGACAGGGGGATCCTACGAGCAGTACTTC
CDR3: CASSPPGTGGSYEQYF

J: TRBJ2-7
D: TRBD1
V: TRBV4-1
size: .
DNA: TGCGCCAGCAGCCAGGGACAGGGGACCTACGAGCAGTACTTC
CDR3: CASSQGQGTYEQYF

J: TRBJ1-1
D: TRBD1
V: TRBV6-5
size: .
DNA: TGTGCCAGCAGCCCCCGGACAGGGGGGACTGAAGCTTTCTTT
CDR3: CASSPRTGGTEAFF

J: TRBJ2-7
D: .
V: TRBV10-3
size: .
DNA: TGTGCCATCAGTGTAGAGGGCTACGAGCAGTACTTC
CDR3: CAISVEGYEQYF

J: TRBJ1-2
D: .
V: TRBV5-8
size: .
DNA: TGTGCCTGCAGCTTGGCCCCAGGGGTCTCACGTGGCTACACCTTC
CDR3: CACSLAPGVSRGYTF

J: TRBJ1-1
D: .
V: TRBV5-1
size: .
DNA: TGCGCCAGCAGCCCAGCCGGGGGGAGTGAAGCTTTCTTT
CDR3: CASSPAGGSEAFF

J: TRBJ1-5
D: TRBD1
V: TRBV6-4
size: once
DNA: TGTGCAAACGACAGGGTGGGGGGTCAGCCCCAGCATTTT
CDR3: CANDRVGGQPQHF

J: TRBJ1-2
D: .
V: TRBV28
size: .
DNA: TGTGCCAGCAGTCCCGCCGCTGCACAGCTCGACTATGGCTACACCTTC
CDR3: CASSPAAAQLDYGYTF

J: TRBJ1-6
D: TRBD1
V: TRBV6-1
size: .
DNA: TGTGCCAGCAGTGAAGAGGACAGGGTGTCACCCCTCCACTTT
CDR3: CASSEEDRVSPLHF

J: TRBJ1-2
D: TRBD1
V: TRBV5-1
size: few
DNA: TGCGCCAGCAGCTGGGACAGTCCAAACTATGGCTACACCTTC
CDR3: CASSWDSPNYGYTF

J: TRBJ2-5
D: .
V: TRBV4-2
size: .
DNA: TGTGCCAGCAGCGTAAGGACAGAAGAGACCCAGTACTTC
CDR3: CASSVRTEETQYF

J: TRBJ1-1
D: TRBD1
V: TRBV5-1
size: .
DNA: TGCGCCAGCAGGGCAACCTTGGAAAGGACAGGTCTAAATGGAGCTTTCTTT
CDR3: CASRATLERTGLNGAFF

J: TRBJ2-7
D: TRBD1
V: TRBV7-9
size: .
DNA: TGTGCCAGCAGCTCCAACCCCGGGACAGCATATATCGAGCAGTACTTC
CDR3: CASSSNPGTAYIEQYF

J: TRBJ2-1
D: TRBD2
V: TRBV7-2
size: once
DNA: TGTGCCAGCAGCGAACTAGCGGGCATCAATGAGCAGTTCTTC
CDR3: CASSELAGINEQFF

J: TRBJ2-1
D: TRBD2
V: TRBV28
size: .
DNA: TGTGCCAGCAGTTTATCGGGACTAGGCGACAATGAGCAGTTCTTC
CDR3: CASSLSGLGDNEQFF

J: TRBJ1-1
D: .
V: TRBV2
size: .
DNA: TGTGCCAGCAGCGAATCACGGAGTTACACTGAAGCTTTCTTT
CDR3: CASSESRSYTEAFF

J: TRBJ1-5
D: .
V: TRBV15
size: once
DNA: TGTGCCACCAGCAGGGGGAGAACCAATCAGCCCCAGCATTTT
CDR3: CATSRGRTNQPQHF

J: TRBJ2-5
D: TRBD1
V: TRBV10-3
size: once
DNA: TGTGCCATCAGTCCGGGACAGCTCCAAGAGACCCAGTACTTC
CDR3: CAISPGQLQETQYF